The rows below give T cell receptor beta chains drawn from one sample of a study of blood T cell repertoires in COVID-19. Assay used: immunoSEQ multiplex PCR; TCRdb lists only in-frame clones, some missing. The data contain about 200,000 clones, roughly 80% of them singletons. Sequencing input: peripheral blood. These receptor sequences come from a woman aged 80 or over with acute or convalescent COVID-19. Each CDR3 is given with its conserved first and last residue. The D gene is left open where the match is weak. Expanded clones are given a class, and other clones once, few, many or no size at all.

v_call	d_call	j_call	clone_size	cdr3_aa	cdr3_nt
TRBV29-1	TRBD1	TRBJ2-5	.	CSFDRVETQYF	TGCAGCTTCGACAGGGTAGAGACCCAGTACTTC
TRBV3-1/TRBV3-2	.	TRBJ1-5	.	CASSGGVRNQPQHF	TGTGCCAGCAGTGGAGGGGTCCGCAATCAGCCCCAGCATTTT
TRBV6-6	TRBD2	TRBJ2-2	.	CASSWTSGGLTTLNTGELFF	TGTGCCAGCAGCTGGACTAGCGGGGGGCTTACTACTCTAAACACCGGGGAGCTGTTTTTT
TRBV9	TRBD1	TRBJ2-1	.	CASSPRTGGGGQFF	TGTGCCAGCAGCCCTCGAACAGGGGGTGGTGGGCAGTTCTTC
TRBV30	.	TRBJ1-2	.	CAWSRLGASTTRGYTF	TGTGCCTGGAGCCGCCTAGGAGCCTCCACGACTCGTGGCTACACCTTC
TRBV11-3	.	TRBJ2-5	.	CASSFGSLQETQYF	TGTGCCAGCAGCTTTGGGAGCCTCCAAGAGACCCAGTACTTC
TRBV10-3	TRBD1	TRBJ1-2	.	CAISETQDRGHGYTF	TGTGCCATCAGTGAGACTCAAGACAGGGGGCACGGCTACACCTTC
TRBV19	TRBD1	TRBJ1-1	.	CASSIRGGTGKDTEAFF	TGTGCCAGTAGTATACGGGGTGGGACAGGGAAAGACACTGAAGCTTTCTTT
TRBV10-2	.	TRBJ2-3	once	CASSEWRKLTDTQYF	TGCGCCAGCAGTGAATGGCGGAAACTCACAGATACGCAGTATTTT
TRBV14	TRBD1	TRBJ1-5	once	CASSQGQGKRSNQPQHF	TGTGCCAGCAGCCAAGGACAGGGGAAGAGGAGCAATCAGCCCCAGCATTTT
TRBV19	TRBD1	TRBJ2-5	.	CASSQGARETQYF	TGTGCCAGTAGCCAGGGGGCACGGGAGACCCAGTACTTC
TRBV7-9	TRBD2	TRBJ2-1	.	CASGTGTSGPSEQFF	TGTGCCAGCGGCACCGGGACTAGCGGCCCCTCTGAGCAGTTCTTC
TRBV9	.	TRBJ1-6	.	CASSVEEVFSYNSPLHF	TGTGCCAGCAGCGTAGAGGAGGTTTTCTCCTATAATTCACCCCTCCACTTT
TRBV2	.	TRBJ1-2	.	CASSEAGAGVLYGYTF	TGTGCCAGCAGTGAAGCGGGGGCAGGGGTTCTCTATGGCTACACCTTC
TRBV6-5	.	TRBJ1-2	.	CASRATGSSYGYTF	TGTGCCAGCAGAGCTACAGGGTCCAGCTATGGCTACACCTTC
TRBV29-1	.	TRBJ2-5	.	CSVGGDLFGRQETQYF	TGCAGCGTTGGGGGGGACCTATTCGGGAGACAAGAGACCCAGTACTTC
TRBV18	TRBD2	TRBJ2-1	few	CASSPVIERESYNEQFF	TGTGCCAGCTCACCGGTTATAGAGCGGGAGTCCTACAATGAGCAGTTCTTC
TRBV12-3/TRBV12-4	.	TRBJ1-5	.	CASSLQGYQPQHF	TGTGCCAGCAGCCTACAGGGCTATCAGCCCCAGCATTTT
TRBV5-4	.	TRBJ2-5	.	CASSLAPPREQETQYF	TGTGCCAGCAGCTTGGCCCCCCCCCGAGAACAAGAGACCCAGTACTTC
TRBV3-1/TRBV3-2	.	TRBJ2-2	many	CASSLAGELFF	TGTGCCAGCAGCCTAGCCGGGGAGCTGTTTTTT
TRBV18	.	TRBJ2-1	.	CASCWQTGRNEQFF	TGTGCCAGCTGTTGGCAGACAGGGAGGAATGAGCAGTTCTTC
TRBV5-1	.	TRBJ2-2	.	CASSLAASTGELFF	TGCGCCAGCAGCTTGGCTGCTAGCACCGGGGAGCTGTTTTTT
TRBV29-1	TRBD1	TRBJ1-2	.	CSVGPQGASNYGYTF	TGCAGCGTTGGGCCACAGGGGGCGTCTAACTATGGCTACACCTTC
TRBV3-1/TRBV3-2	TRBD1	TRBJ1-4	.	CASSQDRTGTNEKLFF	TGTGCCAGCAGCCAAGATCGGACAGGAACTAATGAAAAACTGTTTTTT
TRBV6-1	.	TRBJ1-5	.	CASSEVPRGNSNQPQHF	TGTGCCAGCAGTGAAGTACCGAGGGGGAATAGCAATCAGCCCCAGCATTTT
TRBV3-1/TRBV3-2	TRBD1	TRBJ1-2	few	CASSGDGTGFGGPYGYTF	TGTGCCAGCAGCGGCGATGGGACAGGGTTTGGAGGGCCCTATGGCTACACCTTC
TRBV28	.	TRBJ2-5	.	CASSLNGAGVRGQETQYF	TGTGCCAGCAGTTTAAACGGAGCTGGAGTCAGAGGCCAAGAGACCCAGTACTTC
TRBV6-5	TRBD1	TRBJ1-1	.	CASSYTGGNTEAFF	TGTGCCAGCAGTTATACAGGGGGGAACACTGAAGCTTTCTTT
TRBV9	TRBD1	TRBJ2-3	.	CASSVAGQGATDTQYF	TGTGCCAGCAGCGTAGCTGGGCAGGGGGCAACAGATACGCAGTATTTT
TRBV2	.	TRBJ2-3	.	CASSRVADTQYF	TGTGCCAGCAGTCGGGTCGCAGATACGCAGTATTTT
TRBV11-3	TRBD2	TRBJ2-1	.	CASSFGLAGDPEQFF	TGTGCCAGCAGCTTTGGACTAGCGGGAGATCCTGAGCAGTTCTTC
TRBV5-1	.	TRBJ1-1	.	CASSSNTDSYLEAFF	TGCGCCAGCAGCTCAAATACGGACAGCTACCTTGAAGCTTTCTTT
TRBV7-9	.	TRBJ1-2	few	CASTIGGVYGYTF	TGTGCCAGCACCATAGGGGGGGTTTATGGCTACACCTTC
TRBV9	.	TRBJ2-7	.	CASSRYGTPTYEQYF	TGTGCCAGCAGCCGCTACGGGACACCTACCTACGAGCAGTACTTC
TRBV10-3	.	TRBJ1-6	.	CATSSGLSSYNSPLHF	TGTGCCACCAGTTCAGGGCTGAGCTCCTATAATTCACCCCTCCACTTT
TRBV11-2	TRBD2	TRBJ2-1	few	CASSLLATSGSYNEQFF	TGTGCCAGCAGCTTGCTAGCGACTAGCGGGTCCTACAATGAGCAGTTCTTC
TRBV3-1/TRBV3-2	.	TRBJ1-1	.	CASSQGLTGFKAEAFF	TGTGCCAGCAGCCAAGGCTTAACAGGTTTCAAGGCTGAAGCTTTCTTT
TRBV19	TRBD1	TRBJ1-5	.	CASSIGGQVGQPQHF	TGTGCCAGTAGTATAGGGGGACAGGTCGGGCAGCCCCAGCATTTT
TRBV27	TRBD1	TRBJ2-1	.	CASSLRAGQGTYNEQFF	TGTGCCAGCAGTTTACGGGCGGGACAGGGAACCTACAATGAGCAGTTCTTC
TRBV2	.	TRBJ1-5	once	CASSETSSNQPQHF	TGTGCCAGCAGTGAAACCAGTAGCAATCAGCCCCAGCATTTT
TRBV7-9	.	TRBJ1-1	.	CASSPKRDTWNTEAFF	TGTGCCAGCAGCCCGAAGAGGGACACGTGGAACACTGAAGCTTTCTTT
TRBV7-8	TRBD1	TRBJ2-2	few	CASSLGQGDTGELFF	TGTGCCAGCAGCTTAGGCCAGGGGGACACCGGGGAGCTGTTTTTT
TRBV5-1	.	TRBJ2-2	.	CASSLSRELFF	TGCGCCAGCAGCTTAAGCCGGGAGCTGTTTTTT
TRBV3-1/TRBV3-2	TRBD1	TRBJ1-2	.	CASSQGSGTIGTGDGYTF	TGTGCCAGCAGCCAAGGATCCGGTACAATCGGGACAGGTGATGGCTACACCTTC
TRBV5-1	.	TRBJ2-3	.	CASSLGRIVSTDTQYF	TGCGCCAGCAGCTTGGGGCGGATTGTGTCCACAGATACGCAGTATTTT
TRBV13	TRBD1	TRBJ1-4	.	CASSLGREQGRLFF	TGTGCCAGCAGCTTAGGCAGGGAACAGGGGCGACTGTTTTTT
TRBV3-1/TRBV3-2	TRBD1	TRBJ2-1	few	CASSREGQGAWSYNEQFF	TGTGCCAGCAGCCGAGAAGGACAGGGGGCTTGGTCCTACAATGAGCAGTTCTTC
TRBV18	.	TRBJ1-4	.	CASSPPTDAEGEKLFF	TGTGCCAGCTCACCACCTACGGACGCCGAGGGTGAAAAACTGTTTTTT
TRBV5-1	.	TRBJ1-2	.	CASTQTGTRSGVYGYTF	TGCGCCAGCACCCAAACCGGGACAAGGAGTGGAGTATATGGCTACACCTTC
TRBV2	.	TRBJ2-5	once	CASSEALAGETQYF	TGTGCCAGCAGTGAAGCGCTAGCAGGCGAGACCCAGTACTTC
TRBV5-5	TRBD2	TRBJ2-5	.	CASSFLAGGETQYF	TGTGCCAGCAGCTTTCTCGCGGGAGGAGAGACCCAGTACTTC